The rows below give T cell receptor beta chains drawn from one sample of a study of blood T cell repertoires in COVID-19. Profiling relied on immunoSEQ multiplex PCR, and the TCRdb table lists in-frame clones only, not all of them. The table has nearly 200,000 clones, roughly nine tenths seen once. The material sequenced was peripheral blood. All receptors derive from a woman in her 70s with acute or convalescent COVID-19. CDR3s include the opening cysteine and the closing phenylalanine or tryptophan. D genes are given only for firm matches. Not all rows give a size; the values are once, few, many and, for expanded clones, a class.

size: once
D: .
V: TRBV18
length: 13
J: TRBJ2-2
DNA: TGTGCCAGCTCACCACCAGGGGCCGGGGAGCTGTTTTTT
CDR3: CASSPPGAGELFF

size: .
D: .
V: TRBV5-5
length: 14
J: TRBJ2-3
DNA: TGTGCCAGCAGCTTAGAGGCCGGCACAGATACGCAGTATTTT
CDR3: CASSLEAGTDTQYF

size: .
D: TRBD1
V: TRBV5-1
length: 15
J: TRBJ2-7
DNA: TGCGCCAGCAGCTTGGGGCAGGGGGCTAACTACGAGCAGTACTTC
CDR3: CASSLGQGANYEQYF

size: .
D: .
V: TRBV5-1
length: 15
J: TRBJ2-7
DNA: TGCGCCAGCAGCTTTGGAGGGAGGGGGGTCTACGAGCAGTACTTC
CDR3: CASSFGGRGVYEQYF

size: .
D: TRBD1
V: TRBV5-1
length: 14
J: TRBJ1-1
DNA: TGCGCCAGCAGCAGCGCTCAGGGGGCCTCGGAAGCTTTCTTT
CDR3: CASSSAQGASEAFF

size: .
D: TRBD1
V: TRBV11-3
length: 17
J: TRBJ1-2
DNA: TGTGCCAGCAGTTCTACGACTCGACAGGGGCGAGTAGATGGCTACACCTTC
CDR3: CASSSTTRQGRVDGYTF

size: .
D: TRBD2
V: TRBV7-3
length: 15
J: TRBJ2-1
DNA: TGTGCCAGCAGCATGGGACTAGCGGGAGTCGCTGAGCAGTTCTTC
CDR3: CASSMGLAGVAEQFF

size: .
D: TRBD2
V: TRBV6-2/TRBV6-3
length: 16
J: TRBJ2-3
DNA: TGTGCCAGCAGCTCCAGCGGGAGGGCCGGGACAGATACGCAGTATTTT
CDR3: CASSSSGRAGTDTQYF

size: once
D: .
V: TRBV5-1
length: 11
J: TRBJ2-7
DNA: TGCGCCAGCAGCTCAGACTACGAGCAGTACTTC
CDR3: CASSSDYEQYF

size: .
D: .
V: TRBV7-6
length: 13
J: TRBJ2-1
DNA: TGTGCCAGCAGCTCGGGACTTTACAATGAGCAGTTCTTC
CDR3: CASSSGLYNEQFF

size: .
D: TRBD2
V: TRBV9
length: 16
J: TRBJ2-3
DNA: TGTGCCAGCAGCCCGAGGACTAGCGGGAGCACAGATACGCAGTATTTT
CDR3: CASSPRTSGSTDTQYF

size: .
D: TRBD2
V: TRBV24-1
length: 18
J: TRBJ2-1
DNA: TGTGCCACCAGCTCCGGGACTAGCGGGGGCCGCGCATACAATGAGCAGTTCTTC
CDR3: CATSSGTSGGRAYNEQFF

size: .
D: .
V: TRBV20-1
length: 15
J: TRBJ1-4
DNA: TGCAGTGCCAGTTCCTCCAGGGAAGTCGGTGAAAAACTGTTTTTT
CDR3: CSASSSREVGEKLFF

size: .
D: TRBD1
V: TRBV14
length: 16
J: TRBJ1-1
DNA: TGTGCCAGCAGCCAAGAGTTTACAGGGGGGAACACTGAAGCTTTCTTT
CDR3: CASSQEFTGGNTEAFF

size: .
D: TRBD1
V: TRBV6-5
length: 11
J: TRBJ1-2
DNA: TGTGCCAGCACCGACAGGGTTGGCTACACCTTC
CDR3: CASTDRVGYTF

size: .
D: .
V: TRBV2
length: 18
J: TRBJ1-6
DNA: TGTGCCAGCCAGATGGGGCGTTCCCTCAGCTCCTATAATTCACCCCTCCACTTT
CDR3: CASQMGRSLSSYNSPLHF

size: .
D: TRBD1
V: TRBV10-1
length: 16
J: TRBJ1-2
DNA: TGCGCCAGCACGACTCAAAAGACAGGGAGGTACTATGGCTACACCTTC
CDR3: CASTTQKTGRYYGYTF

size: .
D: .
V: TRBV27
length: 14
J: TRBJ1-4
DNA: TGTGCCAGCAGTTTGTCCAGAAGTAATGAAAAACTGTTTTTT
CDR3: CASSLSRSNEKLFF

size: once
D: .
V: TRBV6-1
length: 12
J: TRBJ1-1
DNA: TGTGCCAGCAGTGAAGCGGTCAGGTATGGGTTCTTT
CDR3: CASSEAVRYGFF

size: once
D: TRBD2
V: TRBV27
length: 13
J: TRBJ2-4
DNA: TGTGCCAGCAGTTCCGCGGGAGGGTCCATTCAGTACTTC
CDR3: CASSSAGGSIQYF

size: .
D: .
V: TRBV21-1
length: 18
J: TRBJ1-6
DNA: TGTGCCAGCAGCTCAGGGACTGGGAAGGGCTCCTATAATTCACCCCTCCACTTT
CDR3: CASSSGTGKGSYNSPLHF

size: .
D: .
V: TRBV3-1/TRBV3-2
length: 17
J: TRBJ2-2
DNA: TGTGCCAGCAGCCTCCCTACTAGCAGAACGAACACCGGGGAGCTGTTTTTT
CDR3: CASSLPTSRTNTGELFF

size: .
D: .
V: TRBV24-1
length: 18
J: TRBJ1-3
DNA: TGTGCCACCAGTGATTTGCCACGTCGGACAGCGACTGGAAACACCATATATTTT
CDR3: CATSDLPRRTATGNTIYF

size: .
D: .
V: TRBV29-1
length: 12
J: TRBJ1-1
DNA: TGCAGCGCTAATAACATGAACACTGAAGCTTTCTTT
CDR3: CSANNMNTEAFF

size: .
D: TRBD1
V: TRBV9
length: 17
J: TRBJ1-4
DNA: TGTGCCAGCAGCCCCCGCCCTCAGGGGGCAACTAATGAAAAACTGTTTTTT
CDR3: CASSPRPQGATNEKLFF

size: .
D: .
V: TRBV7-8
length: 13
J: TRBJ1-1
DNA: TGTGCCAGCACCCTGGGGGGTGACACTGAAGCTTTCTTT
CDR3: CASTLGGDTEAFF

size: .
D: .
V: TRBV2
length: 15
J: TRBJ2-7
DNA: TGTGCCAGCCGAAGCCCTACAAGCGGAACCTACGAGCAGTACTTC
CDR3: CASRSPTSGTYEQYF

size: .
D: TRBD1
V: TRBV19
length: 13
J: TRBJ1-1
DNA: TGTGCCAGTAGTCAGGGGGTCCGCACTGAAGCTTTCTTT
CDR3: CASSQGVRTEAFF

size: .
D: .
V: TRBV19
length: 13
J: TRBJ2-3
DNA: TGTGCCAGTGCGGGGAAGAGCACAGATACGCAGTATTTT
CDR3: CASAGKSTDTQYF